This T cell receptor (beta chain) was recorded in a study of tumor and adjacent non-tumor tissue in lung cancer. General study points: Normal lung showed higher cumulative top 100 clone frequency than tumor. Compared with tumor, normal lung showed significantly lower TCR diversity.

TCRbeta libraries were built with three rounds of nested PCR, modified from ARM-PCR. TCRdb re-called the multiplex PCR reads with MiXCR, one entry per CDR3 protein. Of under 140,000 distinct CDR3 sequences in the sample, over 70% are singletons; the top ten hold under 25%. This sample's RNA came from whole unsorted tissue. Trimming took off 5 bases at V and 2 bases at J, with 15 bases between the two ends. This CDR3 spans 15 amino acids. From germline, CDR1 is SGHAT and CDR2 FQNNGV. Comments on this clonotype: Its antigen remains unknown.

This receptor was identified in a man between 65 and 79 years old with non-small cell lung cancer. The V and J genes are TRBV11-2 and TRBJ2-5; a weak D match, TRBD2 (5 bases). The specimen sequenced was lung tumor tissue. The CDR3 bases are TGTGCCAGCAGCCCTTATCTGGGCGGGCAAGAGACCCAGTACTTC. Translated: CASSPYLGGQETQYF.